The 17 T cell receptor beta chains given below trace back to one sample, sequenced in a study of blood T cell repertoires in COVID-19. Using immunoSEQ multiplex PCR, the repertoire was profiled, and TCRdb retains in-frame clones only, with some absent. The table lists 180,000 or so clones, 65% to 90% of them singletons. Sequencing was performed on PBMCs or T cells enriched from blood (not recorded which). These receptors all stem from a man aged 50 to 59 who had recovered from COVID-19.

CDR3 in DNA: TGCGCCAGCAGCCACCCCACCGGGACAGGGAGAAACACCATATATTTT. Its translation: CASSHPTGTGRNTIYF. This chain joins TRBV4-1 and TRBJ1-3, with TRBD1 matching over 9 bases. From germline, CDR1 is MGHRA and CDR2 YSYEKL. This CDR3 has 16 residues. V lost 3 bases, J lost 5 bases, and 8 bases stayed unmatched.

The chain recombines TRBV11-2 with TRBJ2-7, with D perhaps TRBD2 (5 bases). V lost 5 bases to trimming and J lost 0 bases, with 14 bases between them. The CDR3 runs 15 residues. Germline V gives CDR1 SGHAT, CDR2 FQNNGV. As DNA, the CDR3 is TGTGCCAGCAGCGCCGTCGGGAAAAGCTCCTACGAGCAGTACTTC. This codes for CASSAVGKSSYEQYF.

This chain uses TRBV5-1 with TRBJ2-5; possible D gene TRBD2, 6 bases. The V gene's germline CDR1 is SGHRS and CDR2 YFSETQ. The length of the CDR3 is 16 residues. Deletions cut 4 bases from V and 1 base from J, with 17 bases between. CDR3 amino acids: CASSLLGGTFQETQYF. The CDR3 nucleotides read TGCGCCAGCAGCCTTTTGGGGGGAACCTTCCAAGAGACCCAGTACTTC.

This clone was recorded once. The chain links TRBV10-3 to TRBJ1-4; 8 bases align to TRBD1. With V trimmed by 0 bases and J by 3 bases, 9 bases remained unmatched. From germline, CDR1 is ENHRY and CDR2 SYGVKD. This CDR3 is built from 18 residues. Written as DNA, the CDR3 is TGTGCCATCAGTGAGTCGGCAGGGGGCGCTTCTTCTAATGAAAAACTGTTTTTT. The encoded protein is CAISESAGGASSNEKLFF.

The chain combines TRBV5-1 with TRBJ1-1; TRBD1 aligns across 8 bases. The CDR3 consists of 16 residues. V was clipped by 1 base and J by 10 bases; unmatched bases: 15. In germline, CDR1 is SGHRS, CDR2 YFSETQ. The CDR3 DNA reads as TGCGCCAGCAGCTTGACGGGTGCAGGGGGCTTTCAGGGAGCTTTCTTT. It is translated as CASSLTGAGGFQGAFF.

J is TRBJ2-1 and V is TRBV13; 14 bases match TRBD2. Germline V lookup: CDR1 PRHDT, CDR2 FYEKMQ (reference sequence). The CDR3 spans 16 residues. With 4 bases clipped from V and 7 bases from J, the junction kept 6 bases outside the gene matches. The CDR3 region is CASSSRLAGGPNEQFF. CDR3 coding DNA: TGTGCCAGCAGCTCCAGACTAGCGGGGGGGCCAAATGAGCAGTTCTTC.

V usage is TRBV5-1 and J usage is TRBJ2-6; perhaps TRBD2 as D (6 bases). Germline CDR1 and CDR2: SGHRS and YFSETQ. The CDR3 spans 17 residues. V lost 4 bases and J lost 1, with 15 bases in between. The chain's CDR3 is CASSRDGLSSGANVLTF. CDR3 in DNA: TGCGCCAGCAGCCGGGACGGACTAAGTTCTGGGGCCAACGTCCTGACTTTC.

V usage is TRBV27 and J usage is TRBJ1-2; TRBD1 agrees at 8 bases. The CDR3 totals 14 residues. The germline V gene has CDR1 MNHEY and CDR2 SMNVEV (reference sequence). Unmatched junction bases numbered 5, after V lost 4 bases and J lost 4 bases. In DNA, the CDR3 is TGTGCCAGCAGTTGGACAGGGTACTCCTATGGCTACACCTTC. Residues: CASSWTGYSYGYTF.

V gene TRBV30 combines with J gene TRBJ2-1, with 8 bases lining up with TRBD2. Trimming took 7 bases from V and 0 from J; bases not matched to a gene: 11. CDR1 GTSNPN and CDR2 SVGIG come from the germline V gene (reference sequence). This CDR3 contains 16 residues. CDR3 coding DNA: TGTGCCTTGGAGTCGGGGGGGAGGAGCTCCTACAATGAGCAGTTCTTC. Translation gives CALESGGRSSYNEQFF.

The table lists this clone with a few counts. The chain recombines TRBV11-1 with TRBJ1-2; D uncertain. With 5 bases removed from V and 6 bases from J, the gap between germline ends came to 13 bases. This CDR3 region has 13 residues. The germline V gene has CDR1 SGHAT and CDR2 FQDESV (reference sequence). CDR3 coding DNA: TGTGCCAGCAGCCCCCGAGGTATCGATGGCTACACCTTC. Its translation is CASSPRGIDGYTF.

This clone was found a few times. V gene TRBV7-2 combines with J gene TRBJ2-5, with TRBD1 matching over 10 bases. Germline CDR1 SGHTA, CDR2 FQGNSA. V dropped 1 base and J dropped 5; count of bases not matched to a gene: 7. The CDR3 totals 16 residues. The DNA for the CDR3 is TGTGCCAGCAGCTTAGGGTTGACAGGGGGCGAGGAGACCCAGTACTTC. Translating it yields CASSLGLTGGEETQYF.

The rearrangement joins TRBV21-1 to TRBJ1-5; TRBD1 is the table's D call, not checked against the DNA. TRBV21-1 is assigned pseudogene status. This CDR3 contains 15 residues. CDR3 residues: CASYLGGYSNQPQHF. For the CDR3, the DNA is TGTGCCAGCTATTTAGGGGGTTATAGCAATCAGCCCCAGCATTTT.

V is TRBV21-1 and J is TRBJ1-5. TRBV21-1 is a documented pseudogene. The CDR3 has 14 residues. CDR3 nucleotide sequence: TGTGCCAGCAGCAAAGACGGGGGATTCCAGCCCCAGCATTTT. Translated: CASSKDGGFQPQHF.

V and J are TRBV19 and TRBJ1-4, with 10 bases aligning to TRBD1. The CDR3 is 16 residues long. CDR1 and CDR2 from the germline V gene are LNHDA and SQIVND (reference sequence). Trimming cost V 6 bases and J 5 bases; bases outside gene matches: 9. The CDR3 bases are TGTGCCAGTAGATCCTCCGGGACAGGGGAGAATGAAAAACTGTTTTTT. Translating it yields CASRSSGTGENEKLFF.

This clone was counted once. V gene TRBV29-1 combines with J gene TRBJ1-1; 7 nucleotides line up with TRBD1. Germline values: CDR1 SQVTM, CDR2 ANQGSEA. This CDR3 is built from 11 residues. The ends lost 6 bases at V and 6 bases at J; junction bases unmatched: 4. The CDR3 protein is CSVMTGSEAFF. Here the CDR3 DNA reads TGCAGCGTCATGACAGGGTCTGAAGCTTTCTTT.

J is TRBJ1-3 and V is TRBV5-1; maybe TRBD1 (6 bases). CDR1 and CDR2 from the germline V gene are SGHRS and YFSETQ. V lost 3 bases, J lost 0 bases, and 10 bases lay in between. The CDR3 is made up of 15 amino acids. The CDR3 sequence is CASSWDIASGNTIYF. The CDR3 coding sequence is TGCGCCAGCAGCTGGGACATCGCCTCTGGAAACACCATATATTTT.

The rearrangement joins TRBV11-3 to TRBJ2-7, with a tentative D call TRBD1 (6 bases). The CDR3 is 14 residues long. Trimming took off 3 bases at V and 0 bases at J, with 9 bases between the two ends. Germline CDR1 reads SGHNT; CDR2 reads YENEEA. In DNA, the CDR3 is TGTGCCAGCAGCTTCCGACAGGACTCCTACGAGCAGTACTTC. It yields the protein CASSFRQDSYEQYF.